This T cell receptor beta chain was identified during a study of cytomegalovirus exposure and HLA in healthy donors. About the study: It was reported in a later analysis that the 120 validation repertoires used the same platform as the approximately 620 first-cohort repertoires. Findings and caveats of the study: The listing of roughly 160 TCR beta chains classed them as cytomegalovirus-associated.

To note about this clone: No antigen is known for it.

Assay: immunoSEQ multiplex PCR; the TCRdb copy retains only in-frame clones and omits some. The sample shows some 150,000 clones, more than 80% of them seen only once. Between the trimmed V and J ends, which lost 0 bases and 6 bases, there was a span of 12 bases. The CDR3 runs 15 residues. Germline assignment: CDR1 SGHVS and CDR2 FQNEAQ. This TCR derives from a woman aged 30 to 39 in good health and CMV-seropositive. The chain employs TRBV7-8 and TRBJ1-5; D is possibly TRBD1 (5 bases). Sequencing used PBMCs. In nucleotides, the CDR3 is TGTGCCAGCAGCTTAGCGTGGGGGAGGGGTCAGCCCCAGCATTTT. This encodes CASSLAWGRGQPQHF.